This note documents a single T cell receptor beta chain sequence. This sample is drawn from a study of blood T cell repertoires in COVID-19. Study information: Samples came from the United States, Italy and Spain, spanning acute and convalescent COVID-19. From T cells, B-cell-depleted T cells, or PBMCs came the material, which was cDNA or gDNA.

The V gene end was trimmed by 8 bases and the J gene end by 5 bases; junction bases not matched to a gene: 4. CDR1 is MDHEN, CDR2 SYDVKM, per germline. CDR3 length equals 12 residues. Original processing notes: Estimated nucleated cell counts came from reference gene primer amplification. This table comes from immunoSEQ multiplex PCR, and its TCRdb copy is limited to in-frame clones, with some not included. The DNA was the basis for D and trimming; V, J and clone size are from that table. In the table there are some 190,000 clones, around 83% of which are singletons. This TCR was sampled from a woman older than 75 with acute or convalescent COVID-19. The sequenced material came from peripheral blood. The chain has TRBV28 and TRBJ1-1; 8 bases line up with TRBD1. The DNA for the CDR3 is TGTGCCAGCTTAGACAGGGGAACTGAAGCTTTCTTT. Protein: CASLDRGTEAFF.